This TCR beta chain derives from a study of immune evolution from preneoplasia to lung adenocarcinoma. Broader study findings: Compared with EGFR-mutant or double wild-type lesions, KRAS-mutant nodules were more clonal. Top clone frequencies peaked in normal lung, apparently declining through invasive adenocarcinoma.

Each case's diagnosis was confirmed by two pathologists on H&E. Assay: immunoSEQ multiplex PCR; the TCRdb copy retains only in-frame clones and omits some. In the table there are around 4,800 clones, around 77% of which are singletons. Remarks on this clone: Its specificity is not known. Distinct nucleotide sequences in the sample also encode this CDR3.

Germline loops: CDR1 LNHDA, CDR2 SQIVND (reference sequence). The CDR3 is 13 residues long. V lost 7 bases, J lost 1 base, and 10 bases lay in between. V is TRBV19 and J is TRBJ1-1; D possibly corresponds to TRBD1 (6 bases). The receptor comes from a person in their sixties or seventies with lung adenocarcinoma. Source material: FFPE minimally invasive lung adenocarcinoma tissue. CDR3 region: CASIRTANTEAFF. CDR3 sequence (DNA): TGTGCCAGTATTCGGACAGCGAACACTGAAGCTTTCTTT.